This entry is about one TCR beta chain. V was clipped by 5 bases and J by 2 bases, with 10 bases between them. This CDR3 contains 12 residues. Germline-derived CDR1 and CDR2 are GTSNPN and SVGIG (reference sequence). The data derive from a study of CD8 T cells in Susac syndrome. Study in general: Patients with Susac syndrome were therapy-naive, on corticosteroids, or on intravenous immunoglobulin alone at blood draw.

Random hexamers were used to reverse transcribe the RNA input (about 0.45 to 1 ug). One entry per CDR3 protein results from TCRdb running MiXCR on the immunoSEQ multiplex PCR reads. The sample holds 170,000 or so distinct CDR3 sequences, roughly 95% seen once. The sequenced sample consisted of CD4+ T cells from PBMCs. This sequence was found in a human donor with Susac syndrome. This sequence joins TRBV30 and TRBJ2-7, with D perhaps matching TRBD1 or TRBD2 (5 bases each). CDR3 sequence: CAWARGAYEQYF. The CDR3 DNA reads as TGTGCCTGGGCCCGAGGGGCCTACGAGCAGTACTTC. Using reference TRBV30 and TRBJ2-7 for the parts outside the CDR3, the full variable domain is SQTIHQWPATLVQPVGSPLSLECTVEGTSNPNLYWYRQAAGRGLQLLFYSVGIGQISSEVPQNLSASRPQDRQFILSSKKLLLSDSGFYLCAWARGAYEQYFGPGTRLTVT.